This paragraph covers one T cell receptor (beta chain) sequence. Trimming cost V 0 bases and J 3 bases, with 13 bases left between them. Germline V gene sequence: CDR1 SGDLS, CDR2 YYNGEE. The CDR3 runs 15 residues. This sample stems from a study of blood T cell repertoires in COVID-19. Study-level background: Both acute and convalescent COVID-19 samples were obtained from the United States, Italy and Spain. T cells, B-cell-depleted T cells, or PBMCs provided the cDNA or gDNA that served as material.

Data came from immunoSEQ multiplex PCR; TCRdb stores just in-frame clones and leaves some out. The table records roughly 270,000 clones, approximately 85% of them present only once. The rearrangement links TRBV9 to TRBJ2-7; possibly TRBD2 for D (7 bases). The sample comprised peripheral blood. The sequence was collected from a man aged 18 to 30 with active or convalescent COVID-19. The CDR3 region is CASSVDGGQGYEQYF. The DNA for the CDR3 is TGTGCCAGCAGCGTAGACGGGGGGCAGGGCTACGAGCAGTACTTC.